The 28 T cell receptor beta chains in this list originate from one sample, sequenced in a study of CXCR3-negative and CXCR3-positive naive CD8 T cells (dated by TCRdb to the late 2010s). What the research found in general, with its limitations: TRB CDR3s from CXCR3-positive naive cells showed higher hydrophobicity (lower Kidera factor 4), lower energy, and higher strength and volume indices than CXCR3-negative naive cells.

The sequencer listed for this sample is NextSeq 550. The Human TCR Profiling Kit (MiLaboratory) was used to make UMI-labeled 5' RACE TRB cDNA libraries. Through TCRdb reprocessing, the reads give one entry per CDR3 protein sequence; DNA is omitted. This sample's listing comprises tens of thousands of distinct CDR3 sequences. 0.55% to 0.7% of the sample comes from the top ten. Their antigen targets remain unknown. The sequencing sample was made of naive CXCR3+ CD8+ T cells from blood. This specimen's cell subset or site label, per the study, means: CD45RO-CCR7+CD27+CD95- naive CD8+ T cells expressing CXCR3 (TNR3+). The receptors here all came from a human donor in good health. Some clones in this sample may be carry-over from other donors' samples.

The CDR3 region is CASSWTGVSQETQYF. The rearrangement uses TRBV7-9 and TRBJ2-5; there is no DNA to check the TCRdb D call of TRBD1. Germline values: CDR1 SEHNR, CDR2 FQNEAQ (reference sequence). The length of the CDR3 is 15 residues.

The CDR3 loop reads CSANGGNEQFF. This sequence joins TRBV20-1 and TRBJ2-1; TCRdb indicates TRBD2, and absent DNA this call remains unverified. This CDR3 spans 11 amino acids. The germline V gene encodes CDR1 DFQATT and CDR2 SNEGSKA (reference sequence).

The chain joins TRBV6-2 or TRBV6-3 to TRBJ2-5; without DNA, the TCRdb call of TRBD1 cannot be checked. The CDR3 extends over 15 amino acids. CDR1 is MNHEY, CDR2 SVGEGT, per germline. The CDR3 sequence: CASSSTGTYQETQYF.

This chain joins TRBV10-1 and TRBJ1-4. The germline CDR1 and CDR2 sequences are WNHNN and SYGVQD (reference sequence). This CDR3 contains 11 residues. CDR3 in amino acids: CASSEGEKLFF.

The rearrangement uses TRBV12-3 or TRBV12-4 and TRBJ2-1; TCRdb reports TRBD1, a call that lacks DNA to check it against. CDR3 length equals 12 residues. CDR3 sequence: CASHRGGNEQFF.

The V and J genes are TRBV6-5 and TRBJ2-1; no DNA is available, so the TRBD1 call from TCRdb remains unchecked. In germline, CDR1 is MNHEY, CDR2 SVGAGI. This CDR3 is built from 14 residues. CDR3 loop: CASSYGQGYNEQFF.

The chain recombines TRBV20-1 with TRBJ2-3; TCRdb names TRBD2, which stays unverified in the absence of DNA. Germline CDR1 is DFQATT and CDR2 is SNEGSKA (reference sequence). The length of the CDR3 is 16 residues. This CDR3 reads CSARDLREGLTDTQYF.

CDR3 in amino acids: CASSSFSNEQFF. The chain carries TRBV7-9 and TRBJ2-1. Germline V gene data show CDR1 as SEHNR and CDR2 as FQNEAQ (reference sequence). The CDR3 contains 12 residues.

The rearrangement joins TRBV20-1 to TRBJ1-6; TCRdb returns TRBD1, unconfirmable since there is no DNA. The length of the CDR3 is 16 residues. CDR1 DFQATT and CDR2 SNEGSKA come from the germline V gene (reference sequence). The CDR3 here is CSARDLRAGDNSPLHF.

The chain combines TRBV12-3 or TRBV12-4 with TRBJ2-5. The CDR3 sequence is 14 residues long. The CDR3 loop is CASSFSIKEETQYF.

The V call is TRBV4-3, the J call TRBJ2-7. Germline V gene lookup returns CDR1 LGHNA and CDR2 YSLEER. This CDR3 is 13 amino acids long. The CDR3 sequence: CASSQDWSLEQYF.

The chain is built from TRBV5-6 and TRBJ2-3. The CDR3 contains 14 residues. Germline V gene data show CDR1 as SGHDT and CDR2 as YYEEEE. CDR3 residues: CASSFGSGGDTQYF.

This chain joins TRBV5-1 and TRBJ2-3; checking the TCRdb D call of TRBD1 is not possible without DNA. Germline V lookup: CDR1 SGHRS, CDR2 YFSETQ. This CDR3 is 17 amino acids long. The CDR3 loop is CASSLYGGQVSTDTQYF.

The chain uses TRBV29-1 and TRBJ1-2. Per germline, CDR1 SQVTM and CDR2 ANQGSEA. The CDR3 spans 13 residues. The CDR3 is CSARAMGIDGYTF.

The V gene is TRBV4-1, the J gene TRBJ2-7. This CDR3 is built from 14 residues. The germline V gene encodes CDR1 MGHRA and CDR2 YSYEKL. The CDR3 sequence: CASSQDSGVDEQYF.

The chain combines TRBV11-2 with TRBJ2-2; TCRdb returns TRBD2, unconfirmable since there is no DNA. The germline CDR1 and CDR2 sequences are SGHAT and FQNNGV. CDR3 length: 15 residues. The CDR3 loop reads CASSYPGLGTGELFF.

V is TRBV19 and J is TRBJ2-7; TCRdb selects TRBD1, and the lack of DNA leaves this call unchecked. This CDR3 spans 15 amino acids. CDR1 is LNHDA, CDR2 SQIVND, per germline (reference sequence). The CDR3 sequence is CASSIGQGVSYEQYF.

The chain links TRBV6-2 or TRBV6-3 to TRBJ2-7; no DNA is available, so the TRBD2 call from TCRdb remains unchecked. Germline lookup yields CDR1 MNHEY and CDR2 SVGEGT. This CDR3 is 16 amino acids long. The chain's CDR3 is CASSYSASADSYEQYF.

The chain uses TRBV12-3 or TRBV12-4 and TRBJ1-1; TCRdb's D gene call, TRBD1, goes unchecked for lack of DNA. The CDR3 is 15 amino acids. This CDR3 is CASSLQGHAPTEAFF.

The V call is TRBV20-1, the J call TRBJ1-6. Per germline, CDR1 DFQATT and CDR2 SNEGSKA (reference sequence). This CDR3 region has 16 residues. This CDR3 is CSARDQDDSLNSPLYF.

The J gene is TRBJ2-2, the V gene TRBV20-1; without DNA, the TCRdb call of TRBD1 cannot be checked. Germline V gene sequence: CDR1 DFQATT, CDR2 SNEGSKA (reference sequence). This CDR3 is built from 15 residues. CDR3 sequence: CSARPLDRGTGELFF.

The gene calls are TRBV5-1 and TRBJ2-7; TCRdb lists TRBD1, though no DNA is available to test this call. CDR1 and CDR2 (germline): SGHRS, YFSETQ. The CDR3 spans 15 residues. CDR3 residues: CASSGQGALSYEQYF. Together with reference TRBV5-1 and TRBJ2-7, the CDR3 gives the full variable domain: KAGVTQTPRYLIKTRGQQVTLSCSPISGHRSVSWYQQTPGQGLQFLFEYFSETQRNKGNFPGRFSGRQFSNSRSEMNVSTLELGDSALYLCASSGQGALSYEQYFGPGTRLTVT.

This chain links TRBV29-1 with TRBJ2-1. From germline, CDR1 is SQVTM and CDR2 ANQGSEA. CDR3 length equals 14 residues. The CDR3 sequence is CSVEDLRIDNEQFF.

This sequence joins TRBV29-1 and TRBJ2-3; TCRdb reports TRBD1, a call that lacks DNA to check it against. This CDR3 comprises 15 residues. CDR1 is SQVTM and CDR2 is ANQGSEA in the germline V gene. CDR3 amino acids: CSVEFQGSPSDTQYF.

This chain links TRBV28 with TRBJ2-4. Germline lookup yields CDR1 MDHEN and CDR2 SYDVKM. CDR3 length: 16 residues. This CDR3 reads CAGSHTADVAKNIQYF.

The chain employs TRBV4-1 and TRBJ2-1; the D call of TRBD2 rests on TCRdb alone, since no DNA is present to check it. In germline, CDR1 is MGHRA, CDR2 YSYEKL. This CDR3 comprises 16 residues. CDR3: CASSHSGGGAVNEQFF.

V usage is TRBV9 and J usage is TRBJ2-3; TCRdb's assignment of TRBD2 cannot be checked, as there is no DNA. Germline values: CDR1 SGDLS, CDR2 YYNGEE. CDR3 size: 16 residues. The CDR3: CASSDGSATSTDTQYF.

V is TRBV4-2 and J is TRBJ2-3; without DNA, the TCRdb call of TRBD2 cannot be checked. Germline CDR1 LGHNA, CDR2 YNFKEQ. The CDR3 sequence is 15 residues long. The CDR3 protein is CASSQARGAVDTQYF.